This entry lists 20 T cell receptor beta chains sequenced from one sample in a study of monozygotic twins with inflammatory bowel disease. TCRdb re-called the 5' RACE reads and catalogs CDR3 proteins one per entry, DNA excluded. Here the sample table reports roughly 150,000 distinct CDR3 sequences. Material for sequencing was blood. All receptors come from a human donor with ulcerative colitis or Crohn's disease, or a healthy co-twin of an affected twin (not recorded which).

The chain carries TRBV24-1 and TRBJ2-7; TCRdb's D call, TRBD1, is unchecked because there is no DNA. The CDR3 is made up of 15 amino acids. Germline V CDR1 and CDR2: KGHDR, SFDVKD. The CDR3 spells CATSDSGTGPYEQYF.

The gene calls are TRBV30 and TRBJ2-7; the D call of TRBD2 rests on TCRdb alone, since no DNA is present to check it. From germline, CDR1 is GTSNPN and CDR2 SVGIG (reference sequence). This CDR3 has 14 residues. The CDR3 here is CAWTGTSGIYEQYF.

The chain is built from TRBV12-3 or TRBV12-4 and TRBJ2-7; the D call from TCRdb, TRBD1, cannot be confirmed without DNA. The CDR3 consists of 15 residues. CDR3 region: CASSRRGQGDYEQYF.

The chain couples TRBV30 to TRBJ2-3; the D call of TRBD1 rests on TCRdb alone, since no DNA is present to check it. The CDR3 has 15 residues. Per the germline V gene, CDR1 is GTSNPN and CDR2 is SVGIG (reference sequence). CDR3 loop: CAWSRGDGGTDTQYF.

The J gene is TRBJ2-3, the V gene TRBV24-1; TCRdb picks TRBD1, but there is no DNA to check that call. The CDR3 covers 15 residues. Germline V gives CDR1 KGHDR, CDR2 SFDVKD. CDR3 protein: CATSDRNGITDTQYF.

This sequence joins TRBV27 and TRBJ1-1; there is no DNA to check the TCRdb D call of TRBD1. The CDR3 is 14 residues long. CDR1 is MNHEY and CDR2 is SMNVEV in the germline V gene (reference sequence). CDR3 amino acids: CASGQGARVTEAFF.

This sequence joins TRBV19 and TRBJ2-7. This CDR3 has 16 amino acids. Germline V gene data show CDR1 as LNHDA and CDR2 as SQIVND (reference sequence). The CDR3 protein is CASSSLQIADSYEQYF. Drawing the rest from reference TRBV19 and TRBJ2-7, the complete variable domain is DGGITQSPKYLFRKEGQNVTLSCEQNLNHDAMYWYRQDPGQGLRLIYYSQIVNDFQKGDIAEGYSVSREKKESFPLTVTSAQKNPTAFYLCASSSLQIADSYEQYFGPGTRLTVT.

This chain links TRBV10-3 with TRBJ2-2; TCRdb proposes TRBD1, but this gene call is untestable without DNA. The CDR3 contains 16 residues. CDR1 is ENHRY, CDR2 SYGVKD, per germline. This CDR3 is CAISGTGTGATGELFF.

CDR3 residues: CASSPDRGHGYTF. The genes are TRBV18 and TRBJ1-2; TCRdb picks TRBD1, but there is no DNA to check that call. Germline V CDR1 and CDR2: KGHSH, LQKENI. The CDR3 is 13 residues long.

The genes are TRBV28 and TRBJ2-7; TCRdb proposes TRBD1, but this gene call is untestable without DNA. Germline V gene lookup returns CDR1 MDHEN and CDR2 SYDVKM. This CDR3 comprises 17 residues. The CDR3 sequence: CASGPLLRDRFINEQYF. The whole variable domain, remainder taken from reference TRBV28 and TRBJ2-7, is DVKVTQSSRYLVKRTGEKVFLECVQDMDHENMFWYRQDPGLGLRLIYFSYDVKMKEKGDIPEGYSVSREKKERFSLILESASTNQTSMYLCASGPLLRDRFINEQYFGPGTRLTVT.

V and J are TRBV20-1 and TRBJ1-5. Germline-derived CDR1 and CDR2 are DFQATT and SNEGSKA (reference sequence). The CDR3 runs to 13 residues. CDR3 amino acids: CSASLGIDQPQHF.

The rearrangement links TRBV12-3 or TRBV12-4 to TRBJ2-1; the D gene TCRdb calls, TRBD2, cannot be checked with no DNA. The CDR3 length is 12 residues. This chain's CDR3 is CASSFSHAEQFF.

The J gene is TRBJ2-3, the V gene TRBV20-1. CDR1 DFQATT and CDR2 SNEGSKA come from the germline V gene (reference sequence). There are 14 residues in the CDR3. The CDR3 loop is CSARRQESTDTQYF.

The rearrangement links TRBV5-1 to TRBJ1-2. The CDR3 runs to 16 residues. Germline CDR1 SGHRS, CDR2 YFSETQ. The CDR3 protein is CASSLAAGSLIYGYTF.

Here the CDR3 reads CATSSRDAVREQYF. The chain links TRBV19 to TRBJ2-7; TCRdb gives TRBD1 as the D gene, but with no DNA this cannot be confirmed. Per the germline V gene, CDR1 is LNHDA and CDR2 is SQIVND (reference sequence). CDR3 length: 14 amino acids.

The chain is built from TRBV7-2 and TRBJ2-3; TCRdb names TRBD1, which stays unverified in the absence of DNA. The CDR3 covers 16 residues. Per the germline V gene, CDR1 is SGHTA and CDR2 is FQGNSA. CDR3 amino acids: CASSSLTTLYTDTQYF.

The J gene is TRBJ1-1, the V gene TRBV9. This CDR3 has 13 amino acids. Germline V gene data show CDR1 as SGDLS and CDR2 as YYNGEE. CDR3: CASSVNRNTEAFF.

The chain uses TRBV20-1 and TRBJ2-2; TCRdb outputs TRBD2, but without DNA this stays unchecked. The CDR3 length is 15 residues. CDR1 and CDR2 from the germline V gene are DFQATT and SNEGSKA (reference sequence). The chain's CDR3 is CSARLAFANTGELFF.

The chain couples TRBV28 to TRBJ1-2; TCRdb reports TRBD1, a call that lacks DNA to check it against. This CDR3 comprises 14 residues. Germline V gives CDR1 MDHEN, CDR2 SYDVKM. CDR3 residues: CASSGEWQGYGYTF.

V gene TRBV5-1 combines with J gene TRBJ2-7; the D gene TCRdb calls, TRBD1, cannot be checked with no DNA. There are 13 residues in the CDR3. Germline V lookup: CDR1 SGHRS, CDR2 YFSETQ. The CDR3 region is CASSFQGNYEQYF. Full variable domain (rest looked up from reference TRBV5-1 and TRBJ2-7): KAGVTQTPRYLIKTRGQQVTLSCSPISGHRSVSWYQQTPGQGLQFLFEYFSETQRNKGNFPGRFSGRQFSNSRSEMNVSTLELGDSALYLCASSFQGNYEQYFGPGTRLTVT.